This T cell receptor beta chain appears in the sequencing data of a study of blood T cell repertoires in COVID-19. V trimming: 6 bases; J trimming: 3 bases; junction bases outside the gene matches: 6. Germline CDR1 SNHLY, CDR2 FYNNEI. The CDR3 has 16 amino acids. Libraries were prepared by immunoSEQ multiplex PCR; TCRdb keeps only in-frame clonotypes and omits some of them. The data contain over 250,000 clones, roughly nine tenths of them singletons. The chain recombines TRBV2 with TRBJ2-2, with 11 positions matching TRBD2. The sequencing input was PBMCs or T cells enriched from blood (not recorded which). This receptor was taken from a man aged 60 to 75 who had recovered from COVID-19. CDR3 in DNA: TGTGCCAGCAGCGCTAGCGGGGGGACGCACACCGGGGAGCTGTTTTTT. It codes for CASSASGGTHTGELFF.